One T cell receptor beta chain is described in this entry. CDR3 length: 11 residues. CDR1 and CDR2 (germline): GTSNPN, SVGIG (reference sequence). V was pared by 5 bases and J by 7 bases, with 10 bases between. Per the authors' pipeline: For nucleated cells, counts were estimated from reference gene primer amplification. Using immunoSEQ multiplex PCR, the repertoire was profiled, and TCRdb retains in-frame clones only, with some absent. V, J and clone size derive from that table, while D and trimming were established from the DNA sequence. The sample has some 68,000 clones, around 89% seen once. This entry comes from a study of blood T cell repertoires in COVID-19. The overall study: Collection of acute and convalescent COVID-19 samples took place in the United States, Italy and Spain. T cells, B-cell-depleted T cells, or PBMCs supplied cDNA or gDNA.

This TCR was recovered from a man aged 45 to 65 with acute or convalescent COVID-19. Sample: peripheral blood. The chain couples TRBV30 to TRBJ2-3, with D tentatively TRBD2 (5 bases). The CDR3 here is CAWLRRNTQYF. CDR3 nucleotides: TGTGCCTGGCTAAGGAGGAATACGCAGTATTTT.